This TCR beta chain was sequenced in a study of regulatory T cells in long-lasting Graves disease. Construction of the TCR beta libraries employed iRepertoire HTBI primers in conjunction with Arm-PCR of CDR3 regions. TCRdb independently ran MiXCR on the multiplex PCR reads; one entry per CDR3 protein. This sample has about 400,000 distinct CDR3 sequences, with 16% found just once. This CDR3 is 13 amino acids long. The V gene's germline CDR1 is DFQATT and CDR2 SNEGSKA (reference sequence). Trimming removed 6 bases at V and 6 bases at J, with 17 bases between. This sample's time point: newly diagnosed GD, antithyroid drugs for less than 3 months. Making the TCR library involved RNA that had been extracted from PBMCs. A further study also used this sample, focusing on T cells in Graves' hyperthyroidism and ophthalmopathy.

The sample was peripheral blood mononuclear cells (PBMCs), taken at new diagnosis, from a patient treated with antithyroid drugs. The clonotype originates from a young woman with Graves disease. V gene TRBV20-1 combines with J gene TRBJ1-1; D is perhaps TRBD1 (5 bases). The CDR3 coding sequence is TGCAGTGCACTAAGCGGGGGGGTGTCTGAAGCTTTCTTT. Translated, it gives CSALSGGVSEAFF.